This T cell receptor (beta chain) stems from a study of T cell changes during pregnancy in multiple sclerosis. The CDR3 is made up of 15 amino acids. Germline V CDR1 and CDR2: SGHRS, YFSETQ. V dropped 5 bases and J dropped 5; count of bases not matched to a gene: 9. Generated by immunoSEQ multiplex PCR, the TCRdb table keeps only in-frame clones and is missing some. In the table there are over 70,000 clones, approximately 90% of which are singletons. The clonotype comes from a female donor in good health, enrolled as a control in a pregnancy study. V gene TRBV5-1 combines with J gene TRBJ2-7, with 11 positions matching TRBD1. Sequencing used peripheral blood, obtained in the first trimester of pregnancy. The CDR3 reads CASSSGQGAIDEQYF. CDR3 nucleotide sequence: TGCGCCAGCAGTTCCGGACAGGGGGCCATCGACGAGCAGTACTTC. The full variable domain, rest sourced from reference TRBV5-1 and TRBJ2-7, is KAGVTQTPRYLIKTRGQQVTLSCSPISGHRSVSWYQQTPGQGLQFLFEYFSETQRNKGNFPGRFSGRQFSNSRSEMNVSTLELGDSALYLCASSSGQGAIDEQYFGPGTRLTVT.